Many counts were recorded for the clone carrying this T cell receptor beta chain. Its antigen remains unidentified. TCRdb redid the calling of the RT-PCR reads with MiXCR, one entry per CDR3 protein. The table has around 650,000 distinct CDR3 sequences, less than 20% seen once. These data originate in a study of response to subunit inactivated influenza vaccine. Regarding the study as a whole: It was suggested by the authors that few new T cells are recruited by each seasonal influenza vaccination.

CDR3 length: 14 amino acids. V was clipped by 6 bases and J by 0 bases; unmatched bases: 3. Germline CDR1 and CDR2: MNHNS and SASEGT. The material was PBMCs from blood, obtained 12 days after vaccination. The receptor was derived from a man aged 50 to 59 who received an inactivated influenza vaccine. This chain links TRBV6-1 with TRBJ2-7; 9 bases align to TRBD1. In nucleotides, the CDR3 is TGTGCCAGCAGCCGGGACAGGGTCTCCTACGAGCAGTACTTC. It codes for CASSRDRVSYEQYF.